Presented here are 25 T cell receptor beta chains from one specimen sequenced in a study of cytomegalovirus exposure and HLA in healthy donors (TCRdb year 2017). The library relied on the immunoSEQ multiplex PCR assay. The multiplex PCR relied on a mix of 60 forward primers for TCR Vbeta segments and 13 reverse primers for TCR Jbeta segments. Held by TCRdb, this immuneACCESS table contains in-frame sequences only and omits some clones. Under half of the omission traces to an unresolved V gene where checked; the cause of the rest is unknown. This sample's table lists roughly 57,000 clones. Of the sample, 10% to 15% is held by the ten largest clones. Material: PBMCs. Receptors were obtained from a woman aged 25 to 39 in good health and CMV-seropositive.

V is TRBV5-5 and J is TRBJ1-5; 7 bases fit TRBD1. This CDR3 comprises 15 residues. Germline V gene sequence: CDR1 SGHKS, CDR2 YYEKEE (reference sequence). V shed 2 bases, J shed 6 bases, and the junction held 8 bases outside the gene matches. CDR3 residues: CASSLQGWFLQPQHF. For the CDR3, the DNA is TGTGCCAGCAGCTTACAGGGGTGGTTCCTTCAGCCCCAGCATTTT.

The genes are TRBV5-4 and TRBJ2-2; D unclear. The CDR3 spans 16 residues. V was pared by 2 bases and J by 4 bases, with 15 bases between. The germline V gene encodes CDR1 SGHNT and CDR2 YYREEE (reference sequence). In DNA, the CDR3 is TGTGCCAGCAGCTTCGCTCGTACCCGCAGCACCGGGGAGCTGTTTTTT. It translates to CASSFARTRSTGELFF.

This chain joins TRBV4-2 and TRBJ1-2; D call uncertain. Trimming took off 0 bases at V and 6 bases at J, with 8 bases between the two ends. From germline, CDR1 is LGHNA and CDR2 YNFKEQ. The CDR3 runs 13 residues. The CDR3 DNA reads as TGTGCCAGCAGCCAAGAGAGATCCCATGGCTACACCTTC. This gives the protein CASSQERSHGYTF.

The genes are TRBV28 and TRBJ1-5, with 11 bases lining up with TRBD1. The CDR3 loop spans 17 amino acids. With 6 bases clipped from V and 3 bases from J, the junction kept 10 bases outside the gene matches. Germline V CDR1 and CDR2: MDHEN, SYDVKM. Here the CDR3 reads CASSRTGGDRNNQPQHF. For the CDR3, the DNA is TGTGCCAGCAGCCGGACAGGGGGCGACAGAAACAATCAGCCCCAGCATTTT.

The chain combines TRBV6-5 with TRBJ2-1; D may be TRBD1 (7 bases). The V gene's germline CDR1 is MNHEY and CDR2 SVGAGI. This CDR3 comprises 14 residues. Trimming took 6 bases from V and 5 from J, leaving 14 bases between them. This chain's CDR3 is CASRGGQPNNEQFF. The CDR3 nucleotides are TGTGCCAGCAGGGGGGGACAGCCTAACAATGAGCAGTTCTTC.

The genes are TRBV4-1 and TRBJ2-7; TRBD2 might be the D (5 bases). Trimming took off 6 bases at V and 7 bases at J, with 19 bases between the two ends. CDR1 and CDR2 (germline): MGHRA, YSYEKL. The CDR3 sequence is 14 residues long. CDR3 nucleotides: TGCGCCAGCAGGGAAGAGGGTTCCGTTGAAGAGCAGTACTTC. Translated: CASREEGSVEEQYF.

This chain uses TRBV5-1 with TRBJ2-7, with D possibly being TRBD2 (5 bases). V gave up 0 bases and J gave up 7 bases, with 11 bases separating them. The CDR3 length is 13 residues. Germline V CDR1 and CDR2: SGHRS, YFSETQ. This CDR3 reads CASSLARDWEQYF. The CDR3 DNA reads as TGCGCCAGCAGCTTGGCTCGGGATTGGGAGCAGTACTTC.

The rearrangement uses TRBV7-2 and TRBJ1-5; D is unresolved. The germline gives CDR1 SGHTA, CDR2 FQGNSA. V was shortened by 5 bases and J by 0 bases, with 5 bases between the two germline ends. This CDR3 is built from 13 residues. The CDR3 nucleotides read TGTGCCAGCAGCGAGAATAGCAATCAGCCCCAGCATTTT. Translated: CASSENSNQPQHF.

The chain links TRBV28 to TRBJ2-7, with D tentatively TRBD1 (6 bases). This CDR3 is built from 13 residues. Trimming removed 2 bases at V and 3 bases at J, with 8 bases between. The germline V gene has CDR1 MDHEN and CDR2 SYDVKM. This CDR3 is CASSLAGVYEQYF. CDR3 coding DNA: TGTGCCAGCAGTTTAGCAGGGGTCTACGAGCAGTACTTC.

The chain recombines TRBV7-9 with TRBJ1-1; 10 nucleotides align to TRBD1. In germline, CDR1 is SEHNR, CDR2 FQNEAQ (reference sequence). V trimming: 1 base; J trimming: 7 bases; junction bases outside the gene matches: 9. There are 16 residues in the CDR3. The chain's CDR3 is CASSLDTTGGLYEAFF. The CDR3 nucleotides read TGTGCCAGCAGCTTAGATACGACAGGGGGCCTCTATGAAGCTTTCTTT.

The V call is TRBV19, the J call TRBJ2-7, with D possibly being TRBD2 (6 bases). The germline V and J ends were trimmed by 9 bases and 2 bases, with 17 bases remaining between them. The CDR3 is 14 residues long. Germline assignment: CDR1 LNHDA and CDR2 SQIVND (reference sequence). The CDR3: CASSSGDSTYEQYF. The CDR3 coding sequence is TGTGCCAGCAGTTCCGGGGACTCGACCTACGAGCAGTACTTC.

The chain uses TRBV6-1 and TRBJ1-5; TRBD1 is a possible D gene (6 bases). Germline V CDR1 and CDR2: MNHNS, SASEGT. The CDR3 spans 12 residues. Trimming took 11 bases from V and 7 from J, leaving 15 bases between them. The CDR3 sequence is CAAREGGQPQHF. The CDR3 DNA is TGTGCCGCTAGGGAGGGGGGCCAGCCCCAGCATTTT.

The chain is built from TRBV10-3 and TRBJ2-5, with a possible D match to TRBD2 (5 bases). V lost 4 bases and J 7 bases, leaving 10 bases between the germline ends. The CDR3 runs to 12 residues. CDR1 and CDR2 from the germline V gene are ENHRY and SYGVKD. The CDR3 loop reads CAISVEGMTQYF. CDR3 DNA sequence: TGTGCCATCAGTGTAGAGGGAATGACCCAGTACTTC.

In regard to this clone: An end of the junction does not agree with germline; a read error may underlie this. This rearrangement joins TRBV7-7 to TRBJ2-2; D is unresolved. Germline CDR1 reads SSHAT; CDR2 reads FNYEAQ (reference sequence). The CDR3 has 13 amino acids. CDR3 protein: CASSSGESGELFF. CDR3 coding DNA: TGTGCTAGCAGCTCCGGAGAAAGCGGGGAGCTGTTTTTT. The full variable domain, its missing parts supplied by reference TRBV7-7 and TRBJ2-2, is GAGVSQSPRYKVTKRGQDVTLRCDPISSHATLYWYQQALGQGPEFLTYFNYEAQPDKSGLPSDRFSAERPEGSISTLTIQRTEQRDSAMYRCASSSGESGELFFGEGSRLTVL.

DNA of the CDR3: TGTGCCAGCTACCGAGAAAAACTGTTTTTT. Encoded protein: CASYREKLFF. The rearrangement uses TRBV19 and TRBJ1-4; D is ambiguous. This CDR3 comprises 10 residues. Germline V gene sequence: CDR1 LNHDA, CDR2 SQIVND (reference sequence). V was cut by 9 bases and J by 8 bases, with 7 bases left in between.

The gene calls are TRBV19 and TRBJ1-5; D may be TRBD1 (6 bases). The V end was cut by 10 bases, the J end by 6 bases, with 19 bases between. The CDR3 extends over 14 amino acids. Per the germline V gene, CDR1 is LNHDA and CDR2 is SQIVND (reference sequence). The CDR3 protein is CATRPVDRSQPQHF. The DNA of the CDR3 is TGTGCCACCCGACCGGTGGACAGAAGTCAGCCCCAGCATTTT.

In DNA, the CDR3 is TGTGCCAGCTCACCGGGGACAGGGGATAACAATGAGCAGTTCTTC. This gives the protein CASSPGTGDNNEQFF. This rearrangement joins TRBV18 to TRBJ2-1, with 10 positions matching TRBD1. This CDR3 has 15 residues. V lost 3 bases, J lost 5 bases, and 4 bases stayed unmatched. CDR1 KGHSH and CDR2 LQKENI come from the germline V gene.

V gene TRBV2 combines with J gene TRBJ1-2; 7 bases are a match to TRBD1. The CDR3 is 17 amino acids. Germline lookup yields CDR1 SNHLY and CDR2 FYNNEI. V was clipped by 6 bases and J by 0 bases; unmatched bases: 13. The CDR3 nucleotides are TGTGCCAGCAGCCCCCACCCCGGGACAGTTACTAACTATGGCTACACCTTC. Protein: CASSPHPGTVTNYGYTF.

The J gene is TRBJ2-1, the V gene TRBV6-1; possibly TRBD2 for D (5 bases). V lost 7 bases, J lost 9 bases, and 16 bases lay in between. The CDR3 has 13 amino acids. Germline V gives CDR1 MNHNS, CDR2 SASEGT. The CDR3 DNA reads TGTGCCAGCACCAAACTAGTGCTCGGTGAGCAGTTCTTC. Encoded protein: CASTKLVLGEQFF.

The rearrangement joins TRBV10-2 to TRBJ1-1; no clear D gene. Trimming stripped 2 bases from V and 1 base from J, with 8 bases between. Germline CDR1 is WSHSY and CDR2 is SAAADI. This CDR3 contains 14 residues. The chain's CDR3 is CASSETAANTEAFF. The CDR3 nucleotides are TGCGCCAGCAGTGAGACGGCGGCGAACACTGAAGCTTTCTTT.

CDR3: CASSGTGGYYGYTF. The CDR3 region has the DNA TGTGCCAGCAGTGGGACAGGGGGCTACTATGGCTACACCTTC. The chain couples TRBV2 to TRBJ1-2, with 11 bases that match TRBD1. This CDR3 is built from 14 residues. The V gene end was trimmed by 4 bases and the J gene end by 3 bases; junction bases not matched to a gene: 1. CDR1 is SNHLY, CDR2 FYNNEI, per germline.

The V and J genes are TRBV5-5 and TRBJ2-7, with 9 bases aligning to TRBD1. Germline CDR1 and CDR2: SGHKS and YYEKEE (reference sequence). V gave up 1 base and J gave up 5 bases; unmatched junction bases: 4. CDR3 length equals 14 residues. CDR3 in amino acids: CASSLTGGFNEQYF. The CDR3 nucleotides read TGTGCCAGCAGCTTGACAGGGGGCTTCAACGAGCAGTACTTC.

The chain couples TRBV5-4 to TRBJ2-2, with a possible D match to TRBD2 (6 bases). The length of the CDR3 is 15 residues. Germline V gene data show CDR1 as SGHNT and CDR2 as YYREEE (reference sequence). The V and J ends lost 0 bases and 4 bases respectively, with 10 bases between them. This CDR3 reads CASSLVGGGTGELFF. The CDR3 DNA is TGTGCCAGCAGCTTGGTGGGGGGTGGCACCGGGGAGCTGTTTTTT.

This CDR3 is CSAGGGGFGTEAFF. For the CDR3, the DNA is TGCAGCGCCGGAGGAGGCGGCTTTGGCACTGAAGCTTTCTTT. V usage is TRBV29-1 and J usage is TRBJ1-1; D call uncertain. Germline lookup yields CDR1 SQVTM and CDR2 ANQGSEA. Trimming removed 7 bases at V and 4 bases at J, with 19 bases between. The CDR3 extends over 14 amino acids.

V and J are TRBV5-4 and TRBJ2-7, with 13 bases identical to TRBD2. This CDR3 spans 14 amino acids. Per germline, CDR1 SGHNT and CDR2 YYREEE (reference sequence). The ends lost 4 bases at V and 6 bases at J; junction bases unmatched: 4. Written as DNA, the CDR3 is TGTGCCAGCAGCCGGACTAGCGGGAGCAGCGAGCAGTACTTC. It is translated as CASSRTSGSSEQYF.